The 5 T cell receptor beta chains in this list originate from one sample, sequenced in a study of blood T cell repertoires in COVID-19 (TCRdb year 2020). The library was generated by the immunoSEQ multiplex PCR assay. Entries here come from immuneACCESS through TCRdb and include only in-frame sequences with V and J called. Some clones fail to appear in such tables; in the studies checked, an unresolved V gene covers under half of the shortfall, and the cause of the remainder is unknown. The sample data list more than 250,000 clones, and about four fifths of these were observed just once. 1% to 1.5% of the sample belongs to the ten largest clones. The sequenced sample consisted of peripheral blood. The receptors shown here come from a woman in her 50s with acute or convalescent COVID-19.

This clone was detected only once. The chain uses TRBV5-5 and TRBJ1-2, with a tentative D call TRBD1 (5 bases). Germline V gene lookup returns CDR1 SGHKS and CDR2 YYEKEE (reference sequence). Trimming stripped 4 bases from V and 4 bases from J, with 11 bases between. This CDR3 spans 13 amino acids. CDR3 in amino acids: CASSIREGYGYTF. Here the CDR3 DNA reads TGTGCCAGCAGCATCAGGGAGGGCTATGGCTACACCTTC.

The chain is built from TRBV7-2 and TRBJ2-7; 8 nucleotides align to TRBD1. Germline V CDR1 and CDR2: SGHTA, FQGNSA. The CDR3 sequence is 15 residues long. J gave up 3 bases and V 6 bases, and 10 bases lay outside the gene matches. CDR3 sequence: CASRQAGTGYYEQYV. CDR3 coding DNA: TGTGCCAGCAGACAAGCCGGGACAGGCTACTACGAGCAGTACGTC.

The chain couples TRBV12-3 or TRBV12-4 to TRBJ1-5; weak D call: TRBD1 (6 bases). V gave up 6 bases and J gave up 11 bases, with 11 bases separating them. The CDR3 is 11 residues long. The CDR3 region is CASSQDRAQHF. The CDR3 DNA sequence: TGTGCCAGCAGCCAGGACAGAGCCCAGCATTTT.

This clone has only one observation. The chain uses TRBV21-1 and TRBJ2-7; TRBD2, the table's D call, was not compared with the DNA. TRBV21-1 is an annotated pseudogene. CDR3 length equals 15 residues. The CDR3 protein is CASNDTSGVTYEQYF. CDR3 nucleotide sequence: TGTGCCAGCAACGATACAAGCGGCGTAACCTACGAGCAGTACTTC.

The sample holds one count of this clone. This chain joins TRBV7-2 and TRBJ1-1, with D unclear. The CDR3 loop spans 14 amino acids. Trimming shortened V by 1 base and J by 1 base, and 7 bases separated the two germline ends. CDR1 SGHTA and CDR2 FQGNSA come from the germline V gene. The CDR3 here is CASSLGGQNTEAFF. Here the CDR3 DNA reads TGTGCCAGCAGCTTAGGTGGGCAGAACACTGAAGCTTTCTTT.